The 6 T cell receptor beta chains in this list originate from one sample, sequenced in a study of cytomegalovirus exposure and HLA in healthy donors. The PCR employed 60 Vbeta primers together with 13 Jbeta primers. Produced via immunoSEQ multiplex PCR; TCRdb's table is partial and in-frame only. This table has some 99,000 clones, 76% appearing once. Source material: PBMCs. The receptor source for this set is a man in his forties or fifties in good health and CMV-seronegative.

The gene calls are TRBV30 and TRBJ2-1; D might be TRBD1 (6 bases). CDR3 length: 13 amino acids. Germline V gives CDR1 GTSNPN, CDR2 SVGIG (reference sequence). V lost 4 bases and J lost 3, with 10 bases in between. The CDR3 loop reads CAWTDSYYNEQFF. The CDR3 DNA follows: TGTGCCTGGACGGACAGTTACTACAATGAGCAGTTCTTC.

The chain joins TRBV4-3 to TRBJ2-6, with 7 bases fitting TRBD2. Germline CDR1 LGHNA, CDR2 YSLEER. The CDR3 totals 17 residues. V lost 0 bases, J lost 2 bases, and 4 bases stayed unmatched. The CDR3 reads CASSQEAGRAGANVLTF. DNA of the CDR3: TGCGCCAGCAGCCAAGAGGCAGGGAGGGCTGGGGCCAACGTCCTGACTTTC.

CDR3 sequence reads: CASNTVRNEKLFF. The CDR3 DNA sequence: TGTGCCAGTAATACCGTCAGGAATGAAAAACTGTTTTTT. The rearrangement links TRBV19 to TRBJ1-4; D not certain. Trimming removed 7 bases from V and 5 bases from J, with 11 bases in between. The CDR3 is made up of 13 amino acids. Germline V gene lookup returns CDR1 LNHDA and CDR2 SQIVND (reference sequence).

The chain's CDR3 is CASSFGTSGGAIDTQYF. The CDR3 DNA reads TGTGCCAGCAGTTTTGGGACTAGCGGGGGGGCAATAGATACGCAGTATTTT. The rearrangement joins TRBV28 to TRBJ2-3; TRBD2 agrees at 16 bases. The CDR3 is made up of 17 amino acids. CDR1 and CDR2 from the germline V gene are MDHEN and SYDVKM. Trimming at V came to 3 bases and at J to 5 bases, leaving 5 bases not matched to a gene.

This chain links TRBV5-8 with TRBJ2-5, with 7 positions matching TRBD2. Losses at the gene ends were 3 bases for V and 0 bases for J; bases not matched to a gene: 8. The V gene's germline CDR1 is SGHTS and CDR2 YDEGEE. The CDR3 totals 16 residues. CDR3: CASSSHGGGYQETQYF. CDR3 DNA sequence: TGTGCCAGCAGCTCGCACGGGGGAGGGTACCAAGAGACCCAGTACTTC.

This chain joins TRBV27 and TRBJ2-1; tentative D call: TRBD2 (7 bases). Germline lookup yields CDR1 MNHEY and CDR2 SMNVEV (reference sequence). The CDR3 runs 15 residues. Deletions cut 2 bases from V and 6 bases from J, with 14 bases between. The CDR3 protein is CASSLGGAHPNEQFF. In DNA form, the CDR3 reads TGTGCCAGCAGTTTAGGGGGGGCGCACCCCAATGAGCAGTTCTTC.